This T cell receptor (beta chain) emerged from a study of OX40 agonist ivuxolimab in advanced cancers. On the study more broadly: Averaging approximately 60 years in age, with a range of roughly 23 to 85, the cohort was about 86% male.

With regard to this clone: Its antigen is not identified.

This CDR3 has 14 residues. Trimming removed 2 bases at V and 1 base at J, with 5 bases between. CDR1 and CDR2 from the germline V gene are SNHLY and FYNNEI. Study outcomes and limitations: Relative to CD4+, CD8+ T cells held more expanded clones on average.

Profiled with immunoSEQ multiplex PCR; TCRdb holds only in-frame clones, not every one. This table holds 75,000 to 90,000 clones, about 87% found once. The source material was CD4+ or CD8+ T cells sorted from blood, sampled in a trial of the OX40 agonist ivuxolimab. The clonotype originates from an adult with an advanced solid tumor such as melanoma, head and neck, liver or kidney cancer. The rearrangement joins TRBV2 to TRBJ2-2, with D unclear. Written as DNA, the CDR3 is TGTGCCAGCAGTGAAAGGAGGAACACCGGGGAGCTGTTTTTT. It yields the protein CASSERRNTGELFF. Combining the CDR3 with reference TRBV2 and TRBJ2-2 gives the whole variable domain EPEVTQTPSHQVTQMGQEVILRCVPISNHLYFYWYRQILGQKVEFLVSFYNNEISEKSEIFDDQFSVERPDGSNFTLKIRSTKLEDSAMYFCASSERRNTGELFFGEGSRLTVL.